The sequence of this TCR beta chain was determined in a study of blood T cell repertoires in COVID-19 (dated by TCRdb to 2020 to 2022). For context, the study as a whole: Samples from collaborators originated in the United States, Italy and Spain and spanned both the acute and convalescent phases of COVID-19. The prospective study material was composed of cDNA or gDNA derived from T cells, B-cell-depleted T cells, or PBMCs. Deeply sampled blood TCRbeta repertoires from subjects exposed to, actively infected with, or recovered from COVID-19 were included in the dataset. A freely available public database, intended as a resource for researchers studying the immune response to SARS-CoV-2, is where the repertoires were released. Samples came from the ongoing ImmuneRACE study (first 160 participants) plus 1,254 subjects from 6 global collaborators. Nearly every sample came with metadata listing a de-identified subject ID, COVID-19 status, age in years and sex. HLA class I and class II types, where available, came from metadata supplied by the sample provider rather than from assay-based typing.

The paper's findings and limits, for the study overall: The quantity of clinical and demographic metadata differed by source and by participant and was supplied without curation.

The cysteine opens and the phenylalanine closes a CDR3 of 16 amino acids. Only the CDR3 region is kept as DNA, spanning 48 bases read in frame from base 1. V ends up 0 bases short and J 4 bases short, with an unmatched junction base count of 1. The germline V gene yields SGHDT for CDR1 and YYEEEE for CDR2. TCRbeta CDR3 regions were amplified from genomic DNA using the immunoSEQ Assay, a bias-controlled multiplex PCR. Per the original workflow: The number of nucleated cells in each sample was estimated by amplification of reference gene primers within the assay. To quantify the absolute abundance of each unique TCRbeta CDR3 rearrangement, sequence reads were collapsed and filtered. For each sample, productive Simpson clonality was calculated as the square root of Simpson's diversity index over productive rearrangements. This immuneACCESS table, as held by TCRdb, lists in-frame sequences with V and J called but not all clones. Of the missing ones, under half trace to an unresolved V gene in checked studies; the others have no known cause. V, J and clone size are taken as reported in that table, and D and trimming were inferred from the DNA itself. The table for this sample lists some 200,000 clones; around four fifths of them were counted only once. Around 6.9% of the sample is in the top ten clones.

On this clone: This clone's antigen is unknown. Per-nucleotide qualities are absent, and no much larger clonotype sits a single base away. The sample carries other DNA sequences with the same CDR3.

The collaborating institutions used their own protocols to collect whole blood in K2EDTA tubes. For TCRbeta analysis, collaborators shipped samples as frozen whole blood, isolated PBMCs, or DNA extracted from either of those sample types. The origin of this receptor is a human donor with acute or convalescent COVID-19. The donor label of this sample is uncertain. Sequenced: peripheral blood. The V gene is TRBV5-6 and the J gene is TRBJ2-1, with 13 bases in between that match TRBD2. This receptor carries the CDR3 CASSLEGLAGYNEQFF. The DNA sequence is given as TGTGCCAGCAGCTTGGAGGGACTAGCGGGGTACAATGAGCAGTTCTTC.